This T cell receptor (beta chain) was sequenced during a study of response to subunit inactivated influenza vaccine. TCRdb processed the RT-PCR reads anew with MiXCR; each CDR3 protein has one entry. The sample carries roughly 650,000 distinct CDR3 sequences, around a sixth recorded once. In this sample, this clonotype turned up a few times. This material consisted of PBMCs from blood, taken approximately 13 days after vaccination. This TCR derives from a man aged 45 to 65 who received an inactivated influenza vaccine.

CDR3 amino acids: CATSRDKGNNEKLFF. The CDR3 coding sequence is TGTGCCACCAGCAGAGATAAAGGGAATAATGAAAAACTGTTTTTT. V is TRBV15 and J is TRBJ1-4; D not certain. This CDR3 spans 15 amino acids. The germline gives CDR1 LNHNV, CDR2 YYDKDF (reference sequence). Trimming took 0 bases from V and 4 from J, leaving 9 bases between them.